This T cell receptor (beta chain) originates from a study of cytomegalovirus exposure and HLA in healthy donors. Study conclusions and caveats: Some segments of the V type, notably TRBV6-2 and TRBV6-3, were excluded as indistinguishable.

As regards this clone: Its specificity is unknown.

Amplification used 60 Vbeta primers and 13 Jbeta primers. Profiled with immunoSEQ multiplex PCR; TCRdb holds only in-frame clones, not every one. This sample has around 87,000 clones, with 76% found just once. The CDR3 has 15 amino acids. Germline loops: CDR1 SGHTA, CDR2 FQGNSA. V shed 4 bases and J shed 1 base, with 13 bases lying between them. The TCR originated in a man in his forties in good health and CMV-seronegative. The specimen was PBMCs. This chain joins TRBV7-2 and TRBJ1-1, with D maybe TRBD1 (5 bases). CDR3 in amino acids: CASSSEGVGNTEAFF. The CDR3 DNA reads TGTGCCAGCAGCTCAGAAGGGGTGGGGAACACTGAAGCTTTCTTT.